Reported below is one TCR beta chain. These data come from a study of CD8 T cells in Susac syndrome. Negative isolation yielded CD4+ and CD8+ T cells, and FACS enriched TEMRA cells. This CDR3 spans 14 amino acids. J lost 6 bases, V lost 7 bases, and 12 bases had no gene match. Germline CDR1 is SQVTM and CDR2 is ANQGSEA. It was with random hexamers that 0.5 to 1 ug RNA was reverse transcribed. TCRdb passed the immunoSEQ multiplex PCR reads through MiXCR, listing each CDR3 protein once. The table shows 150,000 to 200,000 distinct CDR3 sequences, with approximately 93% occurring only once. This chain links TRBV29-1 with TRBJ1-5, with 7 bases that match TRBD1. The sequencing input was CD4+ T cells from PBMCs. This receptor was identified in a human donor with multiple sclerosis. Here the CDR3 reads CSDRKDRFCQPQHF. The CDR3 coding sequence is TGCAGCGACCGTAAGGACAGGTTTTGTCAGCCCCAGCATTTT.